This T cell receptor beta chain was documented in a study of T cells in Graves' hyperthyroidism and ophthalmopathy. RNA transcripts served as the template for amplifying TCR beta CDR3 regions. The HTBI primer set was used in a first-round RT-PCR of the TCR CDR3. TCRdb reprocessed the multiplex PCR reads with MiXCR, giving one entry per CDR3 protein. The profile shows approximately 400,000 distinct CDR3 sequences, about 15% of them singletons. V lost 5 bases, J lost 8 bases, and 18 bases lay in between. This CDR3 is 15 amino acids long. Germline CDR1 is SEHNR and CDR2 is FQNEAQ (reference sequence). The study defined stable Graves' hyperthyroidism as no ophthalmopathy progression within 18 months.

The chain has TRBV7-9 and TRBJ1-4, with D possibly being TRBD1 (6 bases). The clonotype comes from a woman in her 30s with Graves' hyperthyroidism. The sample was blood. The CDR3 DNA follows: TGTGCCAGCAGCCCAGCGACAGGAGCCGTCGAAAAACTGTTTTTT. This translates into CASSPATGAVEKLFF.